This record covers a single TCR beta chain. Its specificity is not known. This sample was taken from a study of CD8+ T cells in alopecia areata. Study results and caveats: Persistence during tofacitinib was seen for many expanded lesional clones in scalp and blood.

RNA extraction was followed by reverse transcription into cDNA, which acted as the sequencing template. Clones were read by immunoSEQ multiplex PCR, and TCRdb kept only the in-frame ones, dropping some. The data hold 150,000 to 200,000 clones, with around 58% observed a single time. Treatment described: oral pan-JAK inhibitor, 5-10 mg twice daily. V lost 2 bases to trimming and J lost 7 bases, with 12 bases between them. The CDR3 is 15 residues long. Germline values: CDR1 MGHDK, CDR2 SYGVNS. V is TRBV25-1 and J is TRBJ1-6; D uncertain. The sample was CD4+ T cells sorted from blood, taken between weeks 55 and 65, from a patient treated with tofacitinib. This sequence was found in a human donor with alopecia areata. The CDR3 region has the DNA TGTGCCAGCAGTGAAACCTCGAACCGAAATTCACCCCTCCACTTT. Protein: CASSETSNRNSPLHF.